The 8 T cell receptor beta chains below were found in one sample sequenced in a study of blood T cell repertoires in COVID-19. Using immunoSEQ multiplex PCR, the repertoire was profiled, and TCRdb retains in-frame clones only, with some absent. The data show approximately 150,000 clones, around 79% seen once. Sample: PBMCs or T cells enriched from blood (not recorded which). The receptors originated from a woman between 65 and 79 years old in a cohort exposed to, infected with or recovered from COVID-19 (not recorded which).

The chain uses TRBV5-1 and TRBJ2-7; the match to TRBD2 covers 8 bases. The germline V gene encodes CDR1 SGHRS and CDR2 YFSETQ. The ends lost 3 bases at V and 4 bases at J; junction bases unmatched: 6. The CDR3 totals 14 residues. CDR3 coding DNA: TGCGCCAGCAGCTCCGGGACTAGAGGGTACGAGCAGTACTTC. The encoded protein is CASSSGTRGYEQYF.

This rearrangement joins TRBV19 to TRBJ2-6, with D possibly TRBD2 on 6 matching bases. The CDR3 contains 18 residues. Trimming removed 1 base from V and 2 bases from J, with 15 bases in between. CDR1 LNHDA and CDR2 SQIVND come from the germline V gene (reference sequence). This CDR3 is CASSIAGVGITGANVLTF. The CDR3, as DNA: TGTGCCAGTAGTATAGCGGGGGTGGGCATTACTGGGGCCAACGTCCTGACTTTC.

The gene calls are TRBV4-1 and TRBJ2-5; no reliable D call. The CDR3 extends over 14 amino acids. Germline loops: CDR1 MGHRA, CDR2 YSYEKL. V was pared by 1 base and J by 5 bases, with 11 bases between. The CDR3 is CASSQGLAEETQYF. The CDR3 coding sequence is TGCGCCAGCAGCCAAGGTCTGGCGGAGGAGACCCAGTACTTC.

With respect to this clone: Other DNA sequences in this specimen translate into the identical CDR3. The V gene is TRBV28, the J gene TRBJ2-1; 10 nucleotides match TRBD1. CDR1 and CDR2 from the germline V gene are MDHEN and SYDVKM. With 6 bases clipped from V and 8 bases from J, the junction kept 4 bases outside the gene matches. The CDR3 consists of 13 residues. CDR3 in amino acids: CASRLTGGDEQFF. The CDR3 DNA sequence: TGTGCCAGCAGACTGACAGGGGGCGATGAGCAGTTCTTC.

The V call is TRBV28, the J call TRBJ2-2; 7 nucleotides align to TRBD1. J was trimmed by 5 bases and V by 8 bases; bases with no gene match: 5. The germline CDR1 and CDR2 sequences are MDHEN and SYDVKM. The CDR3 spans 13 residues. The CDR3 here is CASADRVTGELFF. The CDR3 DNA is TGTGCCAGCGCAGACAGGGTTACCGGGGAGCTGTTTTTT.

The chain links TRBV9 to TRBJ1-4, with D tentatively TRBD1 (6 bases). The CDR3 runs 15 residues. Germline lookup yields CDR1 SGDLS and CDR2 YYNGEE. V gave up 0 bases and J gave up 8 bases, with 14 bases separating them. DNA for the CDR3: TGTGCCAGCAGCGTAGGGACAGCCACCGGGGAAAAACTGTTTTTT. It is translated as CASSVGTATGEKLFF.

The chain couples TRBV4-2 to TRBJ2-7; D gene uncertain. V was trimmed by 1 base and J by 2 bases, leaving 9 bases between them. The CDR3 is made up of 14 amino acids. Germline values: CDR1 LGHNA, CDR2 YNFKEQ. The CDR3 loop reads CASSQVIATYEQYF. For the CDR3, the DNA is TGTGCCAGCAGCCAAGTTATCGCGACCTACGAGCAGTACTTC.

This rearrangement joins TRBV11-1 to TRBJ2-5; D possibly corresponds to TRBD1 (6 bases). The CDR3 is 16 amino acids. The V end lost 5 bases, the J end lost 2 bases, and 18 bases lay between the germline ends. Germline-derived CDR1 and CDR2 are SGHAT and FQDESV (reference sequence). CDR3 sequence: CASSPRRTATQETQYF. The DNA of the CDR3 is TGTGCCAGCAGCCCACGTCGGACAGCGACACAAGAGACCCAGTACTTC.